Each of the 11 T cell receptor beta chains below was sequenced from the same sample in a study of cytomegalovirus exposure and HLA in healthy donors. PCR primers comprised 60 Vbeta and 13 Jbeta primers. Sequencing was performed with immunoSEQ multiplex PCR; in TCRdb, only in-frame clones are kept and a portion is missing. The sample includes about 150,000 clones, 77% seen only once; the top ten take about 1.4%. The sequenced sample consisted of PBMCs. The receptors come from a woman aged 30 to 39 in good health and CMV-seronegative.

The rearrangement uses TRBV18 and TRBJ1-1; TRBD1 matches 9 bases. This CDR3 contains 16 residues. From germline, CDR1 is KGHSH and CDR2 LQKENI. With V trimmed by 2 bases and J by 2 bases, 6 bases remained unmatched. The CDR3 nucleotides are TGTGCCAGCTCACCAGGGACAGGGTCTCTAAACACTGAAGCTTTCTTT. It is translated as CASSPGTGSLNTEAFF.

A few counts support this clone. The genes are TRBV14 and TRBJ2-6; D may be TRBD1 (5 bases). The germline V gene encodes CDR1 SGHDN and CDR2 FVKESK. This CDR3 has 17 amino acids. V dropped 4 bases and J dropped 0 bases, with 13 bases sitting between them. The CDR3 region is CASSPLRGNSGANVLTF. Written as DNA, the CDR3 is TGTGCCAGCAGCCCCCTTAGGGGTAACTCTGGGGCCAACGTCCTGACTTTC. Variable domain in full (rest from reference TRBV14 and TRBJ2-6): EAGVTQFPSHSVIEKGQTVTLRCDPISGHDNLYWYRRVMGKEIKFLLHFVKESKQDESGMPNNRFLAERTGGTYSTLKVQPAELEDSGVYFCASSPLRGNSGANVLTFGAGSRLTVL.

The rearrangement uses TRBV10-3 and TRBJ2-3, with no clear D. Trimming left V 6 bases short and J 0 bases short, with 10 bases between. Germline CDR1 is ENHRY and CDR2 is SYGVKD. This CDR3 has 14 amino acids. CDR3 nucleotide sequence: TGTGCCATCAGAGAGGAGAGGAGCACAGATACGCAGTATTTT. Amino acid sequence: CAIREERSTDTQYF.

The chain links TRBV2 to TRBJ2-2; D is ambiguous. V was pared by 5 bases and J by 1 base, with 5 bases between. Germline values: CDR1 SNHLY, CDR2 FYNNEI. The CDR3 spans 13 residues. The CDR3 loop is CASSIQNTGELFF. The CDR3 nucleotides read TGTGCCAGCAGTATACAGAACACCGGGGAGCTGTTTTTT.

This clone was found once. This chain connects TRBV7-9 to TRBJ2-2, with D hard to call. The CDR3 totals 14 residues. V lost 4 bases and J lost 7, with 13 bases in between. Looked up from germline, CDR1 is SEHNR and CDR2 is FQNEAQ (reference sequence). DNA for the CDR3: TGTGCCAGCAGCTCAAGATCGGGTGACGGGGAGCTGTTTTTT. As protein: CASSSRSGDGELFF.

The gene calls are TRBV25-1 and TRBJ2-7, with D possibly TRBD2 on 7 matching bases. From germline, CDR1 is MGHDK and CDR2 SYGVNS. With 6 bases removed from V and 7 bases from J, the gap between germline ends came to 22 bases. The CDR3 sequence is 15 residues long. For the CDR3, the DNA is TGTGCCAGCAGAGTACAGGGAGGGACCCTGGGAGAGCAGTACTTC. Translating gives CASRVQGGTLGEQYF.

The chain recombines TRBV6-1 with TRBJ1-6; 10 positions agree with TRBD1. The V gene end was trimmed by 6 bases and the J gene end by 7 bases; junction bases not matched to a gene: 3. CDR3 size: 14 residues. Germline V CDR1 and CDR2: MNHNS, SASEGT. The CDR3 loop reads CASSGTGENSPLHF. For the CDR3, the DNA is TGTGCCAGCAGCGGGACAGGGGAAAATTCACCCCTCCACTTT.

The gene calls are TRBV5-8 and TRBJ1-2; 8 bases agree with TRBD1. The CDR3 is 15 amino acids. Trimming removed 2 bases from V and 0 bases from J; junction bases left unmatched: 3. The germline V gene encodes CDR1 SGHTS and CDR2 YDEGEE. CDR3 in amino acids: CASSFGTGSNYGYTF. The CDR3 nucleotides are TGTGCCAGCAGCTTTGGGACAGGCTCTAACTATGGCTACACCTTC.

The genes are TRBV5-6 and TRBJ2-4; D unresolved. CDR1 is SGHDT, CDR2 YYEEEE, per germline. Trimming cost V 3 bases and J 0 bases, with 10 bases left between them. The CDR3 is 15 amino acids. The CDR3 protein is CASSSRGLAKNIQYF. In DNA form, the CDR3 reads TGTGCCAGCAGCTCTCGTGGCCTAGCCAAAAACATTCAGTACTTC.

This sequence joins TRBV2 and TRBJ1-1; TRBD1 matches at 9 bases. The germline V gene has CDR1 SNHLY and CDR2 FYNNEI. This CDR3 has 15 residues. Germline trimming cut 6 bases from V and 5 bases from J; bases unmatched to any gene: 10. The CDR3 DNA follows: TGTGCCAGCAGGGGACAGGGTGGGGTCGGGACTGAAGCTTTCTTT. This gives the protein CASRGQGGVGTEAFF.

This clone is medium-sized within its sample. The J gene is TRBJ1-4, the V gene TRBV6-1, with D hard to call. There are 16 residues in the CDR3. The V end lost 0 bases, the J end lost 8 bases, and 16 bases lay between the germline ends. The germline V gene has CDR1 MNHNS and CDR2 SASEGT. The CDR3 nucleotides are TGTGCCAGCAGTGAAGCAAAGTGGTACTCTTCCGAAAAACTGTTTTTT. It translates to CASSEAKWYSSEKLFF.